This TCR beta chain was sequenced in a study of CD8 T cells in ankylosing spondylitis. Study-level points and caveats: Several of the motif variants were reported before in synovial fluid and blood from reactive arthritis. Researchers report that disease-linked clones proved CD8+ and relatively rare in peripheral blood. In ankylosing spondylitis patients, matched synovial fluid reportedly showed significant enrichment of disease-linked clones.

V trimming: 9 bases; J trimming: 1 base; junction bases outside the gene matches: 4. The length of the CDR3 is 14 residues. Per the germline V gene, CDR1 is MNHNS and CDR2 is SASEGT. Using quantitative 5'-RACE with molecular barcodes, the authors made TCR beta libraries. TCRdb independently ran MiXCR on the 5' RACE reads; one entry per CDR3 protein. The sample records approximately 250,000 distinct CDR3 sequences, approximately 30% being singletons. Only a few counts were recorded for this clonotype. Its matching antigen is unknown. This TCR derives from a male donor with ankylosing spondylitis or in good health (not recorded which). The source material was blood, either unsorted or a sorted T cell fraction (not recorded which). This rearrangement joins TRBV6-1 to TRBJ2-2, with 8 bases that match TRBD1. For the CDR3, the DNA is TGTGCCAGTTTGGACAGGGTGAACACCGGGGAGCTGTTTTTT. Residues: CASLDRVNTGELFF.